The clone carrying this T cell receptor (beta chain) has ten or more counts. What it binds is not known. One entry per CDR3 protein, called by TCRdb with MiXCR from the 5' RACE reads. The sample includes roughly 65,000 distinct CDR3 sequences, 11% of them seen just once. Trimming removed 6 bases at V and 1 base at J, with 9 bases between. Germline V gene lookup returns CDR1 MNHNY and CDR2 SVGAGI (reference sequence). The CDR3 totals 13 residues. The data were taken from a study of early T cells in non-severe SARS-CoV-2 infection. Whole-study results and caveats: The matching step, a VDJdb search, favored anti-spike CD8 responses and missed private and CD4 specificities.

The source of this sequence is an adult who was a healthcare worker with PCR-confirmed SARS-CoV-2 infection or an uninfected control (not recorded which). The sequencing sample was made of whole blood. This chain links TRBV6-6 with TRBJ1-1; D gene ambiguous. CDR3 in amino acids: CASSSSANTEAFF. CDR3 DNA: TGTGCCAGCAGCTCCTCGGCGAACACTGAAGCTTTCTTT.